Included here is one T cell receptor beta chain sequence, with context. The entry originates in a study of T cell changes during pregnancy in multiple sclerosis. With V trimmed by 3 bases and J by 5 bases, 16 bases remained unmatched. Germline CDR1 and CDR2: SGHRS and YFSETQ. The CDR3 sequence is 18 residues long. The assay was immunoSEQ multiplex PCR, and TCRdb's table has in-frame clones only and misses some. The table has fewer than 95,000 clones, around 93% seen once. The TCR comes from a female donor with multiple sclerosis, enrolled in a pregnancy study. The chain joins TRBV5-1 to TRBJ2-5; 10 bases are a match to TRBD2. The sample in question was peripheral blood, obtained in the first trimester of pregnancy. The CDR3 here is CASSSLERGGLWRETQYF. In nucleotides, the CDR3 is TGCGCCAGCAGCTCCCTTGAGCGGGGGGGCCTTTGGAGGGAGACCCAGTACTTC.